This T cell receptor beta chain was identified in a study of T cell repertoires in cytomegalovirus infection (dated by TCRdb to between 2018 and 2020). Describing the broader study: Peptide stimulations targeted recently identified HLA-C-restricted CMV epitopes, whose presentation resists viral immunomodulation, together with well-studied HLA-B-restricted epitopes. The HLA type of each donor mattered for the analysis, because public TCR beta signatures pointed to carriage of CMV infection along with the matching HLA type.

Instrument on record: Illumina HiSeq 1500. TCRdb itself trimmed the public reads at Q25 with fastp, ran MiXCR and retained productive beta chains. For every CDR3 protein sequence, its rows merge into one entry that carries the most common genes and DNA. Here the sample has roughly 100,000 distinct CDR3 sequences; around 40% occur a single time. The ten top clones hold around 74% of the sample. About this clonotype: Its recognized antigen is unknown. The record has no base qualities; no much larger clone is one base away.

Summary of the overall study and its limitations: The ex vivo response was dominated by HLA-C-restricted CMV-specific TCR beta clonotypes, and the single most frequent clonotype in two of eight donors was supplied by these HLA-C-restricted clonotypes. In both this cohort and an independent cohort of several hundred donors, the cumulative frequency of public TCR beta family members distinguished carriers of CMV infection plus the relevant HLA type.

Reading the label with the study, this specimen's treatment or condition is: in vitro stimulation with specific CMV peptide epitopes to enrich CMV-specific T cells. The CDR3 goes from the cysteine to the phenylalanine over 16 residues. Left in the record is the CDR3 DNA by itself, 48 bases read in frame from the first base. V lost 0 bases and J lost 4 bases; the stretch between them is 14 bases long. CDR1 is given as SGHNT and CDR2 as YYREEE, both from the germline V gene (reference sequence). The chain links TRBV5-4 with TRBJ2-1; a tentative D call is TRBD2 (5 bases match). The sequencing used CD8+ T cells from cultured PBMCs, collected from culture after CMV antigen stimulation. This sequence originates from a human donor in good health (CMV status not recorded). Some clones in this sample may be carry-over from other donors' samples. The bases are TGTGCCAGCAGCTTGGACGGACTCGTAGTTTACAATGAGCAGTTCTTC. Its amino acids are CASSLDGLVVYNEQFF.